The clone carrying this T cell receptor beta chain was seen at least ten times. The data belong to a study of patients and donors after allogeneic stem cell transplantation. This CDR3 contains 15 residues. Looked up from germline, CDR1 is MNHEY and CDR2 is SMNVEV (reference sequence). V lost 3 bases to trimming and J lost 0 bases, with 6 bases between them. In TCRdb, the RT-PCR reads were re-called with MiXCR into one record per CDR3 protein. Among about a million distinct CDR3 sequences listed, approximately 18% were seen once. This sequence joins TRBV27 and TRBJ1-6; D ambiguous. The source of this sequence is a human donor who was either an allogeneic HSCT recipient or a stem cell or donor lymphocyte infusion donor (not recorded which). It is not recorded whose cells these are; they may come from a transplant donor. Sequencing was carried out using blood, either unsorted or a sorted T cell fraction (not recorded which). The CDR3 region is CASSFEGSYNSPLHF. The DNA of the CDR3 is TGTGCCAGCAGTTTCGAGGGCTCCTATAATTCACCCCTCCACTTT.